The rows below give T cell receptor beta chains drawn from one sample of a study of shared clonotypes between healthy human individuals. TCRdb's table, derived via immunoSEQ multiplex PCR, lists solely in-frame clones and lacks some. The sample yields about 1.5 million clones, roughly 96% seen once. Sequencing used naive CD4+ T cells sorted from blood. The receptors stem from a young man in good health. Both conserved end residues are part of each CDR3. A D gene is named only where the DNA matches it firmly. Only some rows state a clone size, as once, few, many or a class for expanded clones.

v_call	clone_size	d_call	j_call	cdr3_aa	cdr3_nt
TRBV7-8	NA	TRBD2	TRBJ2-5	CASSPGVLAAQETQYF	TGTGCCAGCAGCCCGGGGGTTCTAGCGGCACAAGAGACCCAGTACTTC
TRBV5-5	NA	TRBD2	TRBJ2-3	CASRGTSGSDTQYF	TGTGCCAGCAGAGGGACTAGCGGGTCAGATACGCAGTATTTT
TRBV6-5	NA	TRBD1	TRBJ2-7	CASSAGTGPYEQYF	TGTGCCAGCAGTGCCGGGACAGGGCCCTACGAGCAGTACTTC
TRBV5-1	NA	NA	TRBJ1-3	CASSWEPAGNTIYF	TGCGCCAGCAGCTGGGAGCCGGCTGGAAACACCATATATTTT
TRBV5-1	NA	NA	TRBJ2-3	CASSPSLREPSTDTQYF	TGCGCCAGCAGCCCCAGCTTGCGGGAACCTAGCACAGATACGCAGTATTTT
TRBV7-8	once	NA	TRBJ1-4	CASSLLGRFEKLFF	TGTGCCAGCAGCTTATTGGGACGGTTTGAAAAACTGTTTTTT
TRBV5-1	NA	NA	TRBJ2-1	CASSSSAGGEQFF	TGCGCCAGCAGCTCGTCTGCCGGGGGTGAGCAGTTCTTC
TRBV5-4	NA	NA	TRBJ1-1	CASSPLGGMNTEAFF	TGTGCCAGCAGCCCGTTAGGGGGTATGAACACTGAAGCTTTCTTT
TRBV10-3	NA	TRBD1	TRBJ2-5	CAISGRQGETQYF	TGTGCCATCAGTGGCCGACAGGGGGAGACCCAGTACTTC
TRBV6-5	once	NA	TRBJ1-1	CASSYLVSNTEAFF	TGTGCCAGCAGTTACTTAGTTTCGAACACTGAAGCTTTCTTT
TRBV5-4	once	NA	TRBJ2-5	CASSTDRQETQYF	TGTGCCAGCAGTACCGACAGACAAGAGACCCAGTACTTC
TRBV5-1	NA	NA	TRBJ1-1	CASSPVGDSGTEAFF	TGCGCCAGCAGCCCTGTGGGGGATTCGGGCACTGAAGCTTTCTTT
TRBV27	NA	NA	TRBJ2-1	CASSSPLTGRATSSYNEQFF	TGTGCCAGCAGTTCACCACTGACAGGGAGGGCTACGAGCTCCTACAATGAGCAGTTCTTC
TRBV11-3	NA	NA	TRBJ2-7	CASSLGPTSSYEQYF	TGTGCCAGCAGCTTAGGACCGACCAGCTCCTACGAGCAGTACTTC
TRBV7-3	NA	TRBD2	TRBJ2-3	CASSLNPSGDTQYF	TGTGCCAGCAGCTTAAATCCTAGCGGGGATACGCAGTATTTT
TRBV29-1	once	TRBD1	TRBJ1-5	CSAGQGNQPQHF	TGCAGCGCGGGACAGGGCAATCAGCCCCAGCATTTT
TRBV14	NA	NA	TRBJ1-2	CASSQEHSAYGYTF	TGTGCCAGCAGCCAAGAGCACAGCGCTTATGGCTACACCTTC
TRBV29-1	NA	NA	TRBJ1-4	CSVQSGVEKLFF	TGCAGCGTCCAATCAGGTGTTGAAAAACTGTTTTTT
TRBV11-2	NA	TRBD2	TRBJ2-7	CASSLKRGGPAEQYF	TGTGCCAGCAGCTTAAAACGGGGAGGGCCCGCCGAGCAGTACTTC
TRBV9	once	NA	TRBJ2-5	CASSGRQETQYF	TGTGCCAGCAGCGGCCGACAAGAGACCCAGTACTTC
TRBV27	NA	TRBD1	TRBJ2-7	CASSRTGFSYEQYF	TGTGCCAGCAGTCGGACAGGGTTTTCCTACGAGCAGTACTTC
TRBV27	NA	NA	TRBJ2-4	CASSSRTFRENIQYF	TGTGCCAGCAGTTCACGGACCTTCCGTGAAAACATTCAGTACTTC
TRBV5-4	NA	TRBD1	TRBJ2-2	CASSPRQGASGELFF	TGTGCCAGCAGCCCTAGACAGGGGGCGTCCGGGGAGCTGTTTTTT
TRBV6-6	NA	TRBD2	TRBJ2-7	CASRTGLAGNYEQYF	TGTGCCAGCAGAACGGGACTAGCGGGAAATTACGAGCAGTACTTC
TRBV28	NA	TRBD1	TRBJ2-3	CASSLWGQSTDTQYF	TGTGCCAGCAGTTTATGGGGACAGAGCACAGATACGCAGTATTTT
TRBV11-2	NA	TRBD2	TRBJ2-7	CASSSLLAEPSEQYF	TGTGCCAGCAGCTCGTTACTAGCGGAGCCGTCCGAGCAGTACTTC
TRBV5-4	NA	NA	TRBJ2-1	CASSLGGLLPNNEQFF	TGTGCCAGCAGCTTGGGGGGGCTCCTACCAAACAATGAGCAGTTCTTC
TRBV5-1	NA	TRBD2	TRBJ2-7	CASSPGTSGRVPYEQYF	TGCGCCAGCAGTCCAGGGACTAGCGGGAGGGTCCCCTACGAGCAGTACTTC
TRBV27	NA	NA	TRBJ2-5	CASSPTRPETQYF	TGTGCCAGCAGTCCCACCCGACCAGAGACCCAGTACTTC
TRBV7-9	once	NA	TRBJ2-1	CASSLLAVNEQFF	TGTGCCAGCAGCTTATTGGCGGTGAATGAGCAGTTCTTC
TRBV10-3	NA	NA	TRBJ2-2	CAISAVEGGTGELFF	TGTGCCATCAGTGCGGTCGAGGGCGGGACCGGGGAGCTGTTTTTT
TRBV11-2	NA	NA	TRBJ2-1	CASSLAGGNEQFF	TGTGCCAGCAGCTTAGCTGGGGGCAATGAGCAGTTCTTC
TRBV11-2	NA	NA	TRBJ2-7	CASSLGAKVTYEQYF	TGTGCCAGCAGCTTAGGGGCTAAAGTCACCTACGAGCAGTACTTC
TRBV5-1	NA	NA	TRBJ2-5	CASSQRQYQETQYF	TGCGCCAGCAGCCAGAGACAGTACCAAGAGACCCAGTACTTC
TRBV7-3	NA	NA	TRBJ1-2	CASSREGGFGYTF	TGTGCCAGCAGCCGGGAGGGAGGGTTTGGCTACACCTTC
TRBV28	NA	TRBD1	TRBJ2-7	CASRRRGTGGYEQYF	TGTGCCAGCAGACGCCGCGGGACAGGGGGCTACGAGCAGTACTTC
TRBV6-6	NA	TRBD1	TRBJ2-7	CASSPGQGNEQYF	TGTGCCAGCAGTCCGGGACAGGGTAACGAGCAGTACTTC
TRBV28	NA	TRBD1	TRBJ1-5	CASSLGPRGQNQPQHF	TGTGCCAGCAGTTTGGGACCCCGGGGACAGAATCAGCCCCAGCATTTT
TRBV7-6	NA	NA	TRBJ1-3	CASSHLPGRTPSGNTIYF	TGTGCCAGCAGCCATCTGCCGGGACGGACCCCCTCTGGAAACACCATATATTTT